This entry lists 26 T cell receptor beta chains sequenced from one sample in a study of CD8 T cells in ankylosing spondylitis. TCRdb re-analysed the 5' RACE reads in MiXCR, keeping a single row per CDR3 protein. This table has approximately 300,000 distinct CDR3 sequences, 20% appearing once. The sequenced sample was blood, either unsorted or a sorted T cell fraction (not recorded which). These receptors were taken from a male donor with ankylosing spondylitis or in good health (not recorded which).

The rearrangement links TRBV19 to TRBJ2-3; D is undetermined. Germline V CDR1 and CDR2: LNHDA, SQIVND (reference sequence). The V end lost 9 bases, the J end lost 5 bases, and 9 bases lay between the germline ends. CDR3 length: 11 residues. CDR3 in amino acids: CASETGDTQYF. The CDR3, as DNA: TGTGCCAGCGAGACGGGAGATACGCAGTATTTT.

V and J are TRBV12-3 or TRBV12-4 and TRBJ2-1, with D possibly matching TRBD2 (5 bases). V shed 6 bases and J shed 0 bases, with 12 bases lying between them. This CDR3 is 15 amino acids long. CDR3 nucleotides: TGTGCCAGCAGCACCGGGATCCCCTCCTACAATGAGCAGTTCTTC. It translates to CASSTGIPSYNEQFF.

This clonotype was found a few times. The chain uses TRBV3-1 and TRBJ2-3, with 10 bases aligning to TRBD2. The CDR3 is 17 residues long. Germline V gives CDR1 LGHDT, CDR2 YNNKEL (reference sequence). J gave up 0 bases and V 5 bases, and 8 bases lay outside the gene matches. The CDR3 DNA is TGTGCCAGCAGCATCCGAGGACTAGCGGCAAGCACAGATACGCAGTATTTT. It translates to CASSIRGLAASTDTQYF.

This clonotype was detected a few times. This chain connects TRBV12-3 or TRBV12-4 to TRBJ1-2; 10 nucleotides line up with TRBD1. CDR3 length: 12 amino acids. Losses at the gene ends were 6 bases for V and 14 bases for J; bases not matched to a gene: 9. Written as DNA, the CDR3 is TGTGCCAGCAGACCCCGGACAGGGGGGAATACCTTC. The encoded protein is CASRPRTGGNTF.

In nucleotides, the CDR3 is TGCAGTGCGAATGCAGGGGACGGAAACACCATATATTTT. This gives the protein CSANAGDGNTIYF. The gene calls are TRBV20-1 and TRBJ1-3, with D possibly matching TRBD1 (6 bases). The CDR3 is 13 amino acids. V lost 6 bases, J lost 4 bases, and 13 bases lay in between. CDR1 and CDR2 (germline): DFQATT, SNEGSKA (reference sequence).

This sequence joins TRBV6-1 and TRBJ1-1; possible D gene TRBD1, 5 bases. V was cut by 6 bases and J by 4 bases, with 12 bases left in between. This CDR3 contains 13 residues. The germline gives CDR1 MNHNS, CDR2 SASEGT. DNA for the CDR3: TGTGCCAGCAGCCGCCCGGGGGGCACTGAAGCTTTCTTT. This sequence encodes CASSRPGGTEAFF.

The genes are TRBV20-1 and TRBJ2-1; 12 bases agree with TRBD2. The CDR3 is 16 residues long. The germline CDR1 and CDR2 sequences are DFQATT and SNEGSKA (reference sequence). V trimming: 1 base; J trimming: 8 bases; junction bases outside the gene matches: 9. The chain's CDR3 is CSARGTSGVERDEQFF. In nucleotides, the CDR3 is TGCAGTGCTAGAGGGACTAGCGGGGTGGAGAGGGATGAGCAGTTCTTC.

The chain uses TRBV18 and TRBJ2-3; perhaps TRBD2 as D (7 bases). Trimming left V 6 bases short and J 0 bases short, with 13 bases between. The CDR3 is 15 amino acids. Germline CDR1 KGHSH, CDR2 LQKENI. CDR3 nucleotide sequence: TGTGCCAGCTCCGGGGGGCAGGGCAGCACAGATACGCAGTATTTT. As protein: CASSGGQGSTDTQYF.

The rearrangement joins TRBV14 to TRBJ2-1; D assignment may be TRBD1 or TRBD2 (7 bases each). Looked up from germline, CDR1 is SGHDN and CDR2 is FVKESK. Trimming left V 8 bases short and J 2 bases short, with 16 bases between. The CDR3 has 15 residues. The DNA of the CDR3 is TGTGCCAGCGGAACAGGGGAGGGAGCCTACAATGAGCAGTTCTTC. Translating it yields CASGTGEGAYNEQFF.

The CDR3 reads CSARVQGGSGANVLTF. DNA for the CDR3: TGCAGTGCTAGAGTTCAGGGAGGCTCTGGGGCCAACGTCCTGACTTTC. V gene TRBV20-1 combines with J gene TRBJ2-6; D may be TRBD2 (6 bases). Trimming took off 1 base at V and 0 bases at J, with 10 bases between the two ends. Looked up from germline, CDR1 is DFQATT and CDR2 is SNEGSKA (reference sequence). The CDR3 runs to 16 residues.

This chain connects TRBV5-1 to TRBJ2-1; 10 positions agree with TRBD2. Germline assignment: CDR1 SGHRS and CDR2 YFSETQ. The junction had 8 bases not matched to a gene; V was cut back by 5 bases and J by 6 bases. The CDR3 consists of 15 residues. In DNA form, the CDR3 reads TGCGCCAGCAGTGGTCTAGCGGGGGCTGCCAATGAGCAGTTCTTC. Amino acid sequence: CASSGLAGAANEQFF. Full variable domain (missing parts from reference TRBV5-1 and TRBJ2-1): KAGVTQTPRYLIKTRGQQVTLSCSPISGHRSVSWYQQTPGQGLQFLFEYFSETQRNKGNFPGRFSGRQFSNSRSEMNVSTLELGDSALYLCASSGLAGAANEQFFGPGTRLTVL.

This clonotype has more than one count but fewer than ten. The chain couples TRBV3-1 to TRBJ1-2; 7 bases agree with TRBD1. This CDR3 is built from 13 residues. V shed 5 bases and J 7 bases; nucleotides not matched to a gene: 7. CDR1 is LGHDT and CDR2 is YNNKEL in the germline V gene (reference sequence). The CDR3, as DNA: TGTGCCAGCAGCTATGACAGGGTTGGTGGCTACACCTTC. This gives the protein CASSYDRVGGYTF.

This clonotype appeared a few times. The chain uses TRBV28 and TRBJ2-3; 7 positions agree with TRBD1. The junction had 6 bases not matched to a gene; V was cut back by 6 bases and J by 0 bases. Per the germline V gene, CDR1 is MDHEN and CDR2 is SYDVKM. This CDR3 is 15 amino acids long. CDR3: CASRIQGSSTDTQYF. The CDR3 nucleotides read TGTGCCAGCAGGATACAGGGGTCTAGCACAGATACGCAGTATTTT.

The genes are TRBV6-1 and TRBJ1-1, with D tentatively TRBD1 (5 bases). The germline V and J ends were trimmed by 7 bases and 5 bases, with 23 bases remaining between them. Per the germline V gene, CDR1 is MNHNS and CDR2 is SASEGT. CDR3 size: 16 residues. CDR3 DNA: TGTGCCAGCACAGGCTGGGGAGCAGGGAGTGATACTGAAGCTTTCTTT. It is translated as CASTGWGAGSDTEAFF.

Worth noting for this clonotype: Germline is not matched at one junction end, which may reflect a read error. The rearrangement links TRBV27 to TRBJ2-3; D is possibly TRBD1 (6 bases). Germline V gene data show CDR1 as MNHEY and CDR2 as SMNVEV (reference sequence). There are 15 residues in the CDR3. This CDR3 reads CASKAGDLHTDTKYF. In nucleotides, the CDR3 is TGTGCCAGCAAAGCAGGGGACCTCCACACAGATACGAAGTATTTT.

The rearrangement links TRBV29-1 to TRBJ1-2; a weak D match, TRBD1 (6 bases). The CDR3 contains 12 residues. Germline V lookup: CDR1 SQVTM, CDR2 ANQGSEA. V lost 6 bases, J lost 2 bases, and 10 bases lay in between. The CDR3: CSVDRLNYGYTF. In DNA, the CDR3 is TGCAGCGTGGACAGATTGAACTATGGCTACACCTTC.

For this clonotype: One junction end does not reproduce the germline sequence, and a read error may be involved. The chain links TRBV9 to TRBJ2-2, with 7 bases aligning to TRBD1. The CDR3 covers 14 residues. Per germline, CDR1 SGDLS and CDR2 YYNGEE. CDR3: CASNVGTEGGELFF. The DNA for the CDR3 is TGTGCCAGCAACGTAGGGACAGAAGGCGGGGAGCTGTTTTTT.

This clonotype was counted ten times or more. A junction boundary mismatches the germline segment, possibly from a read error. J is TRBJ2-3 and V is TRBV24-1; D uncertain. Germline assignment: CDR1 KGHDR and CDR2 SFDVKD. The CDR3 loop spans 15 amino acids. CDR3 protein: CATSDRGVSIDTQYF. CDR3 coding DNA: TGTGCCACCAGTGATCGTGGGGTTAGCATAGATACGCAGTATTTT.

This clonotype has just a few counts. The chain carries TRBV10-3 and TRBJ2-1; D gene uncertain. Germline CDR1 reads ENHRY; CDR2 reads SYGVKD. This CDR3 spans 13 amino acids. V was cut by 3 bases and J by 5 bases, with 8 bases left in between. The CDR3 bases are TGTGCCATCAGTGATCGTTTGAACAATGAGCAGTTCTTC. As protein: CAISDRLNNEQFF.

V gene TRBV5-1 combines with J gene TRBJ1-4; D is unclear. Germline V gives CDR1 SGHRS, CDR2 YFSETQ. The CDR3 is 14 amino acids. V was clipped by 2 bases and J by 5 bases, with 10 bases between them. The CDR3 loop is CASSFKELNEKLFF. The CDR3 DNA reads TGCGCCAGCAGCTTTAAGGAGTTAAATGAAAAACTGTTTTTT.

The genes are TRBV4-2 and TRBJ2-2; weak D call: TRBD2 (7 bases). V shed 2 bases and J shed 0 bases, with 16 bases lying between them. This CDR3 has 18 amino acids. The germline gives CDR1 LGHNA, CDR2 YNFKEQ. The CDR3 sequence is CASSQSPSGGPNTGELFF. CDR3 in DNA: TGTGCCAGCAGCCAAAGTCCCTCGGGGGGCCCGAACACCGGGGAGCTGTTTTTT.

V gene TRBV29-1 combines with J gene TRBJ2-2; perhaps TRBD2 as D (6 bases). There are 13 residues in the CDR3. Germline lookup yields CDR1 SQVTM and CDR2 ANQGSEA. Trimming left V 7 bases short and J 7 bases short, with 16 bases between. CDR3 bases: TGCAGCGCTGGAGGGCAGGGCGGCGGGGAGCTGTTTTTT. Protein sequence: CSAGGQGGGELFF.

There are a few counts of this clonotype. This chain links TRBV6-4 with TRBJ2-1; the D gene could be TRBD1 or TRBD2 (6 bases each). V shed 0 bases and J shed 8 bases, with 14 bases lying between them. This CDR3 has 15 amino acids. CDR1 is MRHNA, CDR2 SNTAGT, per germline. The CDR3 region has the DNA TGTGCCAGCAGTGACTCTGCCGGGGGCATGGATGAGCAGTTCTTC. Translating it yields CASSDSAGGMDEQFF.

The table lists this clonotype with a few counts. V gene TRBV28 combines with J gene TRBJ1-5; the match to TRBD1 covers 7 bases. This CDR3 spans 15 amino acids. The V and J ends lost 5 bases and 0 bases, in that order; junction bases with no gene match: 4. Germline V lookup: CDR1 MDHEN, CDR2 SYDVKM. CDR3 region: CASSTQGYSNQPQHF. CDR3 coding DNA: TGTGCCAGCAGTACACAGGGGTATAGCAATCAGCCCCAGCATTTT.

This clonotype was found a few times. This rearrangement joins TRBV29-1 to TRBJ2-2; TRBD1 aligns across 7 bases. V was clipped by 8 bases and J by 5 bases; unmatched bases: 5. This CDR3 region has 12 residues. CDR1 is SQVTM and CDR2 is ANQGSEA in the germline V gene. For the CDR3, the DNA is TGCAGCTGGGACAGCGGAACCGGGGAGCTGTTTTTT. Residues: CSWDSGTGELFF.

This clonotype has a handful of counts. The chain employs TRBV28 and TRBJ2-3, with TRBD2 matching over 8 bases. Germline CDR1 reads MDHEN; CDR2 reads SYDVKM. V lost 4 bases and J lost 5; bases outside the gene matches: 8. The CDR3 runs 15 residues. The CDR3, as DNA: TGTGCCAGCAGTTCGTCGGGAGGGCCAGTAGATACGCAGTATTTT. Protein sequence: CASSSSGGPVDTQYF. Based on the CDR3 plus reference TRBV28 and TRBJ2-3, the full variable domain is DVKVTQSSRYLVKRTGEKVFLECVQDMDHENMFWYRQDPGLGLRLIYFSYDVKMKEKGDIPEGYSVSREKKERFSLILESASTNQTSMYLCASSSSGGPVDTQYFGPGTRLTVL.